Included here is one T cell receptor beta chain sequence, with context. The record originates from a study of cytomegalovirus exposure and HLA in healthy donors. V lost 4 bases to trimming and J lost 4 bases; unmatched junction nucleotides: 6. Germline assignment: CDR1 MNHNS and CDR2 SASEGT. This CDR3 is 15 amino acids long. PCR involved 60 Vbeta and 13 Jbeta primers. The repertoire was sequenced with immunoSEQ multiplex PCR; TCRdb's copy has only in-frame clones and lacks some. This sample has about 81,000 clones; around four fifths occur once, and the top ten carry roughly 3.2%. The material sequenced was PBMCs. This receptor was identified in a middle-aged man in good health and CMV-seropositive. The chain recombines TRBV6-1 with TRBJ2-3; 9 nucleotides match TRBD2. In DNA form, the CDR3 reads TGTGCCAGCAGTGCGGATAGCGGGAGTTCAGATACGCAGTATTTT. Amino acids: CASSADSGSSDTQYF.